These T cell receptor beta chains were read from a single sample in a study of T cell repertoires in cytomegalovirus infection. Their specific antigens are unknown. TCRdb independently ran MiXCR on the reads; one entry per CDR3 protein. The sample includes hundreds of thousands of distinct CDR3 sequences, almost 30% of them seen just once. The source was cultured PBMCs, collected from culture after CMV antigen stimulation. The source is a human donor in good health (CMV status not recorded). Some clones in this sample may be carry-over from other donors' samples. The CDR3 runs from the conserved cysteine through the conserved F or W. A D gene is named only where the DNA matches it firmly. Clone size is stated in some rows and not others, as once, few, many or a class when expanded.

clone_size d_call j_call v_call cdr3_aa cdr3_nt
few . TRBJ2-3 TRBV5-1 CASSLPGGTADTQYF TGCGCCAGCAGCTTGCCCGGCGGGACAGCAGATACGCAGTATTTT
few TRBD2 TRBJ2-7 TRBV7-2 CACWGLAGYPYF TGTGCCTGTTGGGGCCTAGCGGGATACCCGTACTTC
. TRBD1 TRBJ1-2 TRBV7-3 CASSLRGDRVAGGYTF TGTGCCAGCAGCTTACGGGGCGACAGGGTTGCAGGGGGCTACACCTTC
many . TRBJ2-3 TRBV12-3/TRBV12-4 CASSLAFDTQYF TGTGCCAGCAGTTTAGCGTTCGATACGCAGTATTTT
. TRBD1 TRBJ2-5 TRBV7-7 CASSQNRDRAETQYF TGTGCCAGCAGCCAGAATCGGGACAGGGCCGAGACCCAGTACTTC
once . TRBJ2-7 TRBV18 CASSPHPGAYEQYF TGTGCCAGCTCACCACACCCAGGGGCCTACGAGCAGTACTTC
few . TRBJ2-7 TRBV2 CASSEATGTYEQYF TGTGCCAGCAGTGAAGCAACAGGAACCTACGAGCAGTACTTC
. TRBD1 TRBJ1-1 TRBV6-1 CASTKGAPDGNTEAFF TGTGCCAGCACTAAGGGGGCGCCGGATGGGAACACTGAAGCTTTCTTT
. . TRBJ1-1 TRBV11-2 CASSLDLRTEAFF TGTGCCAGCAGCTTAGATTTGAGGACTGAAGCTTTCTTT
few . TRBJ1-1 TRBV7-3 CASSLHRESTEAFF TGTGCCAGCAGCTTACACAGGGAGAGCACTGAAGCTTTCTTT
few TRBD2 TRBJ2-7 TRBV27 CAERPGTSVYEQYF TGTGCCGAGCGGCCTGGGACTAGCGTCTACGAGCAGTACTTC
few . TRBJ1-2 TRBV28 CASSLNRANYGYTF TGTGCCAGCAGTTTGAACAGAGCTAACTATGGCTACACCTTC
. TRBD1 TRBJ1-2 TRBV2 CATVLQGASYGYTF TGTGCCACCGTACTACAGGGGGCGTCCTATGGCTACACCTTC
few TRBD2 TRBJ2-5 TRBV6-5 CASSYFPPTSGGETQYF TGTGCCAGCAGTTACTTTCCCCCTACTAGCGGGGGAGAGACCCAGTACTTC
few TRBD1 TRBJ2-5 TRBV7-2 CASSFGQGGVQETQYF TGTGCCAGCAGCTTCGGACAGGGTGGTGTCCAAGAGACCCAGTACTTC
few . TRBJ2-1 TRBV7-3 CASAGGSYNEQFF TGTGCCAGCGCAGGAGGGTCTTACAATGAGCAGTTCTTC
. TRBD1 TRBJ1-1 TRBV6-6 CASLGTAEAFF TGTGCCAGCCTTGGGACAGCAGAAGCTTTCTTT
few . TRBJ1-1 TRBV14 CASSQNRVGAFF TGTGCCAGCAGCCAAAATAGGGTTGGAGCTTTCTTT
few . TRBJ1-1 TRBV12-3/TRBV12-4 CASSYQAELNTEAFF TGTGCCAGCAGTTATCAGGCAGAATTGAACACTGAAGCTTTCTTT
many . TRBJ2-5 TRBV6-2/TRBV6-3 CASSYASTSSGETQYF TGTGCCAGCAGTTACGCATCCACTTCGAGCGGCGAGACCCAGTACTTC
. . TRBJ1-2 TRBV6-5 CASSYGRSYGYTF TGTGCCAGCAGTTACGGGAGATCCTATGGCTACACCTTC
many . TRBJ1-6 TRBV12-3/TRBV12-4 CASRRSGGRNSPLHF TGTGCCAGCAGGCGGAGCGGGGGAAGGAATTCACCCCTCCACTTT
. . TRBJ1-2 TRBV7-2 CASSSTDGYTF TGTGCCAGCAGCTCTACGGATGGCTACACCTTC
. . TRBJ2-1 TRBV7-9 CASSDPLRGGSSYNEQFF TGTGCCAGCAGCGACCCCCTACGGGGCGGAAGCTCCTACAATGAGCAGTTCTTC
. . TRBJ1-6 TRBV7-3 CASSPGRGNSPLHF TGTGCCAGCAGCCCCGGCAGGGGAAATTCACCCCTCCACTTT
. . TRBJ1-2 TRBV30 CAWSEGLYGYTF TGTGCCTGGAGTGAAGGCCTCTATGGCTACACCTTC
few TRBD1 TRBJ2-3 TRBV19 CASSIGQGAQTQYF TGTGCCAGTAGTATAGGGCAGGGGGCACAAACGCAGTATTTT
. . TRBJ1-1 TRBV6-5 CASSYSGRVNTEAFF TGTGCCAGCAGTTACTCGGGCAGGGTGAACACTGAAGCTTTCTTT
few . TRBJ2-1 TRBV11-2 CASSLTGLTYNEQFF TGTGCCAGCAGCTTAACAGGGCTGACCTACAATGAGCAGTTCTTC
few TRBD1 TRBJ2-6 TRBV28 CASSPLEFRTGLGGANVLTF TGTGCCAGCAGTCCTCTCGAGTTTCGGACAGGGTTGGGGGGGGCCAACGTCCTGACTTTC
. . TRBJ2-1 TRBV4-1 CASSISYSSYNEQFF TGCGCCAGCAGCATTTCTTACAGCTCCTACAATGAGCAGTTCTTC
. TRBD1 TRBJ2-2 TRBV7-3 CASSHGTENTGELFF TGTGCCAGCAGCCACGGGACAGAGAACACCGGGGAGCTGTTTTTT
few . TRBJ2-1 TRBV2 CARMTPNNEQFF TGTGCCAGAATGACTCCAAACAATGAGCAGTTCTTC
. TRBD2 TRBJ2-1 TRBV18 CASSPLPPRSGTYNEQFF TGTGCCAGCTCACCACTTCCCCCCCGTAGCGGGACCTACAATGAGCAGTTCTTC
few . TRBJ1-6 TRBV7-8 CASSLTGQSNSPLHF TGTGCCAGCAGCTTAACAGGGCAGTCAAATTCACCCCTCCACTTT
. . TRBJ2-1 TRBV11-2 CASSLVRRVNEQFF TGTGCCAGCAGCTTAGTTCGGCGGGTAAATGAGCAGTTCTTC
few TRBD1 TRBJ1-2 TRBV18 CASSPGQATHYGYTF TGTGCCAGCTCACCAGGACAGGCCACTCACTATGGCTACACCTTC
. . TRBJ1-1 TRBV10-3 CAISGRQGTTEAFF TGTGCCATCAGTGGCCGGCAGGGGACCACTGAAGCTTTCTTT
few . TRBJ2-3 TRBV12-3/TRBV12-4 CASSVKDTQYF TGTGCCAGCAGTGTTAAAGATACGCAGTATTTT
. . TRBJ2-5 TRBV18 CASSPRQLRGGETQYF TGTGCCAGCTCACCACGACAGCTTAGAGGAGGAGAGACCCAGTACTTC
many TRBD1 TRBJ1-1 TRBV19 CASSLRQGLQDYTEAFF TGTGCCAGTAGTTTAAGACAGGGACTTCAGGATTACACTGAAGCTTTCTTT
few . TRBJ2-1 TRBV3-1 CASSQARAKQFF TGTGCCAGCAGCCAAGCTCGCGCCAAGCAGTTCTTC
. TRBD1 TRBJ1-2 TRBV6-2/TRBV6-3 CASSYSNGQAGYTF TGTGCCAGCAGTTACTCGAACGGACAGGCTGGCTACACCTTC
. . TRBJ2-6 TRBV7-9 CASSPGGLRGANVLTF TGTGCCAGCAGCCCCGGAGGGTTGAGAGGGGCCAACGTCCTGACTTTC
few . TRBJ2-3 TRBV28 CASSRRDLQGDTQYF TGTGCCAGCAGTCGCCGGGACTTGCAGGGGGATACGCAGTATTTT
once TRBD1 TRBJ1-1 TRBV6-1 CASSEVGQGNTEAFF TGTGCCAGCAGTGAAGTAGGACAGGGGAACACTGAAGCTTTCTTT
. . TRBJ2-7 TRBV9 CASSAAGAYEQYF TGTGCCAGCAGTGCCGCAGGGGCCTACGAGCAGTACTTC
. TRBD2 TRBJ2-1 TRBV7-2 CASSRGSLPYNEQFF TGTGCCAGCAGCCGCGGGAGTCTCCCCTACAATGAGCAGTTCTTC
few TRBD1 TRBJ2-7 TRBV24-1 CATSDLQGYGQYF TGTGCCACCAGTGACTTACAGGGGTACGGGCAGTACTTC
few . TRBJ2-4 TRBV6-6 CASSYKAGGNKNIQYF TGTGCCAGCAGTTATAAGGCAGGGGGGAACAAAAACATTCAGTACTTC
. TRBD1 TRBJ2-2 TRBV15 CATSRDFPVRDRVDTGELFF TGTGCCACCAGCAGAGATTTCCCGGTTCGGGACAGGGTTGACACCGGGGAGCTGTTTTTT